These 16 T cell receptor beta chains originate from one sample sequenced in a study of blood T cell repertoires in COVID-19. The table came from immunoSEQ multiplex PCR; TCRdb's copy has only in-frame clones and leaves some out. The sample records some 250,000 clones, roughly 90% being singletons. The sequenced sample consisted of peripheral blood. The receptors originated from a woman aged 25 to 39 with COVID-19, enrolled during active disease.

This clone appeared once. The chain carries TRBV6-6 and TRBJ1-3; D unresolved. The CDR3 runs 14 residues. From germline, CDR1 is MNHNY and CDR2 SVGAGI (reference sequence). V lost 6 bases and J 11 bases, leaving 20 bases between the germline ends. The chain's CDR3 is CASSPRASLDAIYF. The CDR3 DNA is TGTGCCAGCAGCCCGAGGGCATCCCTTGACGCCATATATTTT.

The chain's CDR3 is CASSSGLAGGPHGELFF. The CDR3 DNA follows: TGTGCCAGCAGCTCGGGACTAGCGGGGGGGCCCCACGGGGAGCTGTTTTTT. V is TRBV7-8 and J is TRBJ2-2; 16 bases match TRBD2. The V segment lost 4 bases and the J segment 7 bases; nucleotides outside the gene matches: 6. The CDR3 consists of 17 residues. The germline V gene encodes CDR1 SGHVS and CDR2 FQNEAQ.

The V call is TRBV5-1, the J call TRBJ2-3; D remains unclear. V lost 3 bases to trimming and J lost 6 bases, with 8 bases between them. The germline gives CDR1 SGHRS, CDR2 YFSETQ. The CDR3 totals 12 residues. The CDR3 spells CASSYYQDTQYF. The CDR3 DNA sequence: TGCGCCAGCAGCTACTACCAGGATACGCAGTATTTT.

This chain uses TRBV4-1 with TRBJ2-5, with a possible D match to TRBD2 (6 bases). Germline values: CDR1 MGHRA, CDR2 YSYEKL. This CDR3 is 15 amino acids long. Trimming shortened V by 2 bases and J by 2 bases, and 12 bases separated the two germline ends. The CDR3 region is CASSQTVAAQETQYF. The CDR3 nucleotides read TGCGCCAGCAGCCAAACGGTAGCGGCTCAAGAGACCCAGTACTTC.

The rearrangement joins TRBV5-1 to TRBJ1-5, with 9 bases identical to TRBD1. CDR1 is SGHRS, CDR2 YFSETQ, per germline. This CDR3 is built from 15 residues. With V trimmed by 3 bases and J by 2 bases, 3 bases remained unmatched. Written as DNA, the CDR3 is TGCGCCAGCAGCTCTACAGGGGGCGGCAATCAGCCCCAGCATTTT. Amino acids: CASSSTGGGNQPQHF.

This CDR3 is CASSLNPSGLVGTGELFF. In DNA, the CDR3 is TGCGCCAGCAGTCTGAACCCCTCAGGACTAGTTGGGACCGGGGAGCTGTTTTTT. The chain employs TRBV4-1 and TRBJ2-2, with 7 bases that match TRBD2. The length of the CDR3 is 18 residues. Germline CDR1 reads MGHRA; CDR2 reads YSYEKL. The ends lost 6 bases at V and 5 bases at J; junction bases unmatched: 18.

This sequence joins TRBV7-9 and TRBJ1-2, with a possible D match to TRBD1 (6 bases). The CDR3 runs to 15 residues. Germline V gene lookup returns CDR1 SEHNR and CDR2 FQNEAQ (reference sequence). Trimming took 8 bases from V and 3 from J, leaving 19 bases between them. CDR3 region: CASGSSQTGHYGYTF. In nucleotides, the CDR3 is TGTGCCAGCGGTTCGTCACAGACAGGCCACTATGGCTACACCTTC.

V and J are TRBV30 and TRBJ1-2; D call uncertain. Per the germline V gene, CDR1 is GTSNPN and CDR2 is SVGIG (reference sequence). This CDR3 contains 11 residues. Trimming pared 3 bases from V and 1 base from J, leaving 3 bases between. The CDR3 DNA reads as TGTGCCTGGAGCTTTAACTATGGCTACACCTTC. Residues: CAWSFNYGYTF.

Here the CDR3 DNA reads TGTGCCACGGGTGACGGCGGGGAGACCCAGTACTTC. Translation: CATGDGGETQYF. J is TRBJ2-5 and V is TRBV21-1; the D segment call TRBD2 is taken from the table without a DNA check. TRBV21-1 is classified as a pseudogene. The CDR3 consists of 12 residues.

The chain recombines TRBV5-1 with TRBJ2-1, with TRBD2 identical over 7 bases. The germline V gene encodes CDR1 SGHRS and CDR2 YFSETQ. V lost 2 bases to trimming and J lost 8 bases; unmatched junction nucleotides: 10. There are 15 residues in the CDR3. The DNA for the CDR3 is TGCGCCAGCAGCTTCGGGGGGACCGACCGGCATGAGCAGTTCTTC. It specifies CASSFGGTDRHEQFF.

The chain employs TRBV11-3 and TRBJ2-1; D is unresolved. This CDR3 comprises 14 residues. CDR1 is SGHNT, CDR2 YENEEA, per germline. V lost 4 bases and J 7 bases, leaving 14 bases between the germline ends. The CDR3 DNA sequence: TGTGCCAGCAGCTCCCCGGGTAGCCGGAATGAGCAGTTCTTC. Translation gives CASSSPGSRNEQFF.

The chain carries TRBV4-1 and TRBJ1-5, with TRBD1 as a possible D gene (5 bases). From germline, CDR1 is MGHRA and CDR2 YSYEKL. This CDR3 has 17 residues. The germline V and J ends were trimmed by 2 bases and 1 base, with 15 bases remaining between them. The CDR3: CASSQRLSAGSNQPQHF. CDR3 nucleotide sequence: TGCGCCAGCAGCCAACGCTTATCAGCAGGGAGCAATCAGCCCCAGCATTTT.

V and J are TRBV6-6 and TRBJ2-5, with TRBD2 as a possible D gene (7 bases). Germline-derived CDR1 and CDR2 are MNHNY and SVGAGI (reference sequence). Trimming left V 0 bases short and J 1 base short, with 9 bases between. The CDR3 sequence is 15 residues long. The chain's CDR3 is CASSYSGGPQETQYF. The CDR3 coding sequence is TGTGCCAGCAGTTACTCGGGGGGGCCCCAAGAGACCCAGTACTTC.

This clone was observed a handful of times. This chain uses TRBV5-6 with TRBJ2-4, with D possibly TRBD1 on 5 matching bases. Germline V CDR1 and CDR2: SGHDT, YYEEEE. V was cut by 4 bases and J by 4 bases, with 9 bases left in between. The CDR3 has 13 residues. The CDR3 nucleotides are TGTGCCAGCAGCGGGGCCCTAAAAAACATTCAGTACTTC. This sequence encodes CASSGALKNIQYF.

This clone showed up just a few times. CDR3 region: CASSLGDGELFF. CDR3 sequence (DNA): TGTGCCAGCAGTCTGGGAGACGGGGAGCTGTTTTTT. This chain uses TRBV27 with TRBJ2-2; D is possibly TRBD2 (5 bases). The CDR3 spans 12 residues. Germline CDR1 reads MNHEY; CDR2 reads SMNVEV (reference sequence). Trimming took 5 bases from V and 7 from J, leaving 8 bases between them.

This chain connects TRBV6-5 to TRBJ2-7; no reliable D call. V was shortened by 6 bases and J by 3 bases, with 12 bases between the two germline ends. This CDR3 contains 13 residues. From germline, CDR1 is MNHEY and CDR2 SVGAGI. In DNA, the CDR3 is TGTGCCAGCAGCCCCGGGTTCCGCTACGAGCAGTACTTC. Encoded protein: CASSPGFRYEQYF.